The clone carrying this T cell receptor (beta chain) was recorded many times. Its antigen remains unknown. The ends were cut back, 2 bases at V and 3 bases at J, with 9 bases in the middle. The germline CDR1 and CDR2 sequences are SNHLY and FYNNEI. This CDR3 region has 14 residues. The data stem from a study of T cell repertoires in cytomegalovirus infection. Broader study findings: Dominating the ex vivo response were TCR beta clonotypes that were CMV-specific and HLA-C-restricted.

TCRdb fed the reads into MiXCR, producing one record per CDR3 protein. The repertoire includes 210,000 or so distinct CDR3 sequences, 6.5% of them detected once, and around 6% sits in the top ten. The sequence came from a human donor in good health (CMV status not recorded). Some clones in this sample may be carry-over from other donors' samples. The chain employs TRBV2 and TRBJ2-3; possible D gene TRBD2, 5 bases. The sequenced sample consisted of PBMCs. The CDR3 here is CASSESGGTDTQYF. The CDR3 DNA sequence: TGTGCCAGCAGTGAATCGGGCGGGACAGATACGCAGTATTTT.